The 23 T cell receptor beta chains below all came from one sample that was sequenced in a study of identical twins. TCRdb passed the 5' RACE reads through MiXCR, listing each CDR3 protein once. Seen here are approximately 210,000 distinct CDR3 sequences, over 8% observed once, and the top ten hold roughly 5%. The sample consisted of memory (CD45RO+) T cells sorted from blood. These receptor sequences come from a woman aged 18-35 years in good health.

The J gene is TRBJ2-7, the V gene TRBV25-1; no clear D. The CDR3 is made up of 9 amino acids. The V gene's germline CDR1 is MGHDK and CDR2 SYGVNS. The CDR3 sequence: CPRSYEQYF. In DNA form, the CDR3 reads TGTCCAAGGTCCTACGAGCAGTACTTC.

This clonotype occurred many times. The V and J genes are TRBV29-1 and TRBJ1-2; D remains ambiguous. Germline loops: CDR1 SQVTM, CDR2 ANQGSEA. Between the trimmed V and J ends, which lost 6 bases and 3 bases, there was a span of 11 bases. There are 12 residues in the CDR3. This CDR3 reads CSVAPGDYGYTF. The CDR3 DNA sequence: TGCAGCGTAGCTCCGGGAGACTATGGCTACACCTTC.

This clonotype was seen repeatedly, ten times or more. The chain couples TRBV4-3 to TRBJ2-1; 13 bases are a match to TRBD2. CDR1 and CDR2 from the germline V gene are LGHNA and YSLEER. This CDR3 contains 15 residues. V lost 4 bases, J lost 7 bases, and 4 bases stayed unmatched. CDR3 in amino acids: CASSRLGLAGNEQFF. In DNA, the CDR3 is TGCGCCAGCAGCCGCCTGGGACTAGCGGGAAATGAGCAGTTCTTC.

This clonotype was found many times. The CDR3 region has the DNA TGCAGCGTTGAACGACAGGCGACCCATACGCAGTATTTT. Its protein is CSVERQATHTQYF. The chain combines TRBV29-1 with TRBJ2-3; a possible D gene is TRBD1 (6 bases). V gave up 2 bases and J gave up 7 bases, with 13 bases separating them. Germline V gives CDR1 SQVTM, CDR2 ANQGSEA. The CDR3 contains 13 residues.

This clonotype was seen many times. The chain uses TRBV24-1 and TRBJ2-3, with TRBD2 matching 10 bases. Per the germline V gene, CDR1 is KGHDR and CDR2 is SFDVKD. The CDR3 covers 18 residues. V dropped 2 bases and J dropped 3; count of bases not matched to a gene: 10. Written as DNA, the CDR3 is TGTGCCACCAGTGATTCGACCTCAACTAGCGGGGTTACAGATACGCAGTATTTT. It encodes CATSDSTSTSGVTDTQYF.

At least ten counts were recorded for this clonotype. The J gene is TRBJ1-5, the V gene TRBV20-1; D not resolved. V was shortened by 6 bases and J by 3 bases, with 9 bases between the two germline ends. In germline, CDR1 is DFQATT, CDR2 SNEGSKA (reference sequence). The length of the CDR3 is 12 residues. DNA of the CDR3: TGCAGTGCCTCAGGTTCCAATCAGCCCCAGCATTTT. It codes for CSASGSNQPQHF.

This clonotype occurred a few times. The gene calls are TRBV20-1 and TRBJ2-7; D might be TRBD1 or TRBD2, each matching 7 bases. V was cut by 3 bases and J by 2 bases, with 20 bases left in between. The germline V gene encodes CDR1 DFQATT and CDR2 SNEGSKA (reference sequence). This CDR3 region has 16 residues. In nucleotides, the CDR3 is TGCAGTGCTAGCCCGACAGGGAGGGCCTACCCCTACGAGCAGTACTTC. Translation: CSASPTGRAYPYEQYF.

This clonotype has ten or more counts. This chain joins TRBV5-1 and TRBJ2-7; 9 bases are a match to TRBD1. Unmatched junction bases numbered 14, after V lost 4 bases and J lost 6 bases. This CDR3 has 16 amino acids. CDR1 and CDR2 from the germline V gene are SGHRS and YFSETQ. The CDR3 protein is CASSRSPRDRVSEQYF. The CDR3 region has the DNA TGCGCCAGCAGCAGATCCCCCCGGGACAGGGTCAGCGAGCAGTACTTC. Full variable domain (outside the CDR3, taken from reference TRBV5-1 and TRBJ2-7): KAGVTQTPRYLIKTRGQQVTLSCSPISGHRSVSWYQQTPGQGLQFLFEYFSETQRNKGNFPGRFSGRQFSNSRSEMNVSTLELGDSALYLCASSRSPRDRVSEQYFGPGTRLTVT.

This clonotype was detected only a few times. The chain has TRBV10-3 and TRBJ2-7, with 8 nucleotides matching TRBD1. Germline loops: CDR1 ENHRY, CDR2 SYGVKD. This CDR3 has 13 residues. V was clipped by 11 bases and J by 5 bases; unmatched bases: 11. CDR3 loop: CAAKRQGNNEQYF. The CDR3 DNA follows: TGTGCCGCCAAGCGACAGGGGAACAACGAGCAGTACTTC.

This clonotype was seen many times. The V call is TRBV12-3 or TRBV12-4, the J call TRBJ2-3; D is perhaps TRBD1 or TRBD2 (5 bases each). V lost 6 bases, J lost 0 bases, and 16 bases lay in between. The CDR3 length is 16 residues. CDR3 protein: CASRRDPTSSTDTQYF. As DNA, the CDR3 is TGTGCCAGCAGACGGGACCCCACTTCTAGCACAGATACGCAGTATTTT.

This clonotype was seen ten or more times. The chain has TRBV5-6 and TRBJ2-1, with D hard to call. There are 17 residues in the CDR3. V was shortened by 4 bases and J by 6 bases, with 23 bases between the two germline ends. The germline CDR1 and CDR2 sequences are SGHDT and YYEEEE. The CDR3 sequence is CASSQKQRQKGGNEQFF. DNA of the CDR3: TGTGCCAGCAGCCAGAAACAAAGGCAGAAAGGTGGCAATGAGCAGTTCTTC.

The rearrangement joins TRBV7-2 to TRBJ1-2; D is unclear. This CDR3 region has 12 residues. The V and J ends lost 1 base and 7 bases respectively, with 7 bases between them. Germline V gene lookup returns CDR1 SGHTA and CDR2 FQGNSA. The CDR3 DNA reads as TGTGCCAGCAGCTTAGTGTCGGGTGGCTACACCTTC. Protein sequence: CASSLVSGGYTF.

The chain carries TRBV11-2 and TRBJ1-4; the D is unclear. The germline CDR1 and CDR2 sequences are SGHAT and FQNNGV. This CDR3 contains 13 residues. V lost 0 bases, J lost 16 bases, and 15 bases lay in between. CDR3 loop: CASSLDHGAEGFF. The DNA of the CDR3 is TGTGCCAGCAGCTTAGATCACGGCGCCGAGGGGTTTTTT. Full variable domain (missing parts from reference TRBV11-2 and TRBJ1-4): EAGVAQSPRYKIIEKRQSVAFWCNPISGHATLYWYQQILGQGPKLLIQFQNNGVVDDSQLPKDRFSAERLKGVDSTLKIQPAKLEDSAVYLCASSLDHGAEGFFGSGTQLSVL.

This clonotype was seen only a few times. The genes are TRBV20-1 and TRBJ2-5; D ambiguous. The ends were cut back, 4 bases at V and 1 base at J, with 7 bases in the middle. The CDR3 consists of 12 residues. CDR1 and CDR2 (germline): DFQATT, SNEGSKA (reference sequence). CDR3 in amino acids: CSATPFQETQYF. CDR3 coding DNA: TGCAGTGCTACGCCGTTCCAAGAGACCCAGTACTTC.

This chain connects TRBV10-3 to TRBJ2-1; D is unresolved. Trimming stripped 11 bases from V and 4 bases from J, with 9 bases between. The germline V gene has CDR1 ENHRY and CDR2 SYGVKD. CDR3 size: 11 residues. The CDR3 here is CAHGSYNEQFF. CDR3 in DNA: TGTGCCCATGGGTCTTACAATGAGCAGTTCTTC.

This clonotype was detected a few times. This chain joins TRBV10-3 and TRBJ1-1; D is unclear. Looked up from germline, CDR1 is ENHRY and CDR2 is SYGVKD. CDR3 length: 16 residues. V lost 8 bases and J lost 0, with 19 bases in between. CDR3 nucleotide sequence: TGTGCCATCGCCGGGAAAAGTGAGGGCTTGAACACTGAAGCTTTCTTT. Translation: CAIAGKSEGLNTEAFF.

The V and J genes are TRBV12-3 or TRBV12-4 and TRBJ2-4; 8 bases fit TRBD2. Trimming removed 5 bases from V and 9 bases from J; junction bases left unmatched: 9. This CDR3 comprises 14 residues. CDR3 amino acids: CASSPYSGAVIQYF. The CDR3 DNA reads TGTGCCAGCAGTCCTTATAGCGGGGCGGTCATTCAGTACTTC.

The gene calls are TRBV6-5 and TRBJ2-5; D could derive from TRBD1 or TRBD2 (5 bases each). The CDR3 has 15 amino acids. Trimming took off 4 bases at V and 2 bases at J, with 14 bases between the two ends. Germline V gene data show CDR1 as MNHEY and CDR2 as SVGAGI. The CDR3, as DNA: TGTGCCAGCAGTTCCCGAGGGACGGAACAAGAGACCCAGTACTTC. This codes for CASSSRGTEQETQYF.

Ten or more counts support this clonotype. This rearrangement joins TRBV7-2 to TRBJ1-5; 11 positions agree with TRBD1. V lost 3 bases, J lost 2 bases, and 0 bases stayed unmatched. Germline V gene lookup returns CDR1 SGHTA and CDR2 FQGNSA. The CDR3 covers 15 residues. Here the CDR3 reads CASSLDRGRNQPQHF. The CDR3 nucleotides are TGTGCCAGCAGCTTGGACAGGGGGCGCAATCAGCCCCAGCATTTT.

Concerning this clonotype: A much larger clone differs by one base, so this may be a read error. This chain links TRBV6-2 or TRBV6-3 with TRBJ2-3, with 10 nucleotides matching TRBD2. The CDR3 length is 15 residues. Germline loops: CDR1 MNHEY, CDR2 SVGEGT. This chain's CDR3 is CASSSGLARTDMQYF. The CDR3 coding sequence is TGTGCCAGCAGTTCGGGACTAGCGCGCACAGATATGCAGTATTTT.

This clonotype was detected many times. The chain has TRBV20-1 and TRBJ1-1, with a tentative D call TRBD1 (5 bases). V lost 2 bases and J lost 4, with 11 bases in between. The CDR3 runs 13 residues. Germline V gene data show CDR1 as DFQATT and CDR2 as SNEGSKA (reference sequence). The DNA of the CDR3 is TGCAGTGCTAGAACGGGACTGCTCACTGAAGCTTTCTTT. It is translated as CSARTGLLTEAFF.

The V and J genes are TRBV3-1 and TRBJ2-1; 8 bases are a match to TRBD2. The CDR3 is 18 residues long. Germline V CDR1 and CDR2: LGHDT, YNNKEL (reference sequence). The ends lost 1 base at V and 4 bases at J; junction bases unmatched: 12. The CDR3 sequence: CASSQGVLLAGLYNEQFF. The CDR3 DNA is TGTGCCAGCAGCCAAGGGGTGCTGTTAGCGGGATTATACAATGAGCAGTTCTTC.

This clonotype was detected only a few times. The chain couples TRBV15 to TRBJ1-2; TRBD1 might be the D (5 bases). The CDR3 sequence is 13 residues long. The V gene's germline CDR1 is LNHNV and CDR2 YYDKDF (reference sequence). Trimming cost V 0 bases and J 8 bases, with 10 bases left between them. The CDR3 coding sequence is TGTGCCACCAGCAGAGATGGGTACAGGGGCTACACCTTC. This encodes CATSRDGYRGYTF.